This T cell receptor beta chain was obtained from a study of cytomegalovirus exposure and HLA in healthy donors. Whole-study results and caveats: The analysis excluded some indistinguishable V segments, including TRBV6-2 and TRBV6-3.

60 Vbeta and 13 Jbeta primers were used in PCR. Profiling relied on immunoSEQ multiplex PCR, and the TCRdb table lists in-frame clones only, not all of them. The data show 170,000 or so clones, 80% seen once. In regard to this clone: What it binds is not known.

The CDR3 sequence is 15 residues long. With 5 bases removed from V and 1 base from J, the gap between germline ends came to 13 bases. Germline V lookup: CDR1 SGHRS, CDR2 YFSETQ. The sequenced sample was PBMCs. The chain combines TRBV5-1 with TRBJ1-5; D is uncertain. The receptor's source is a young man in good health and CMV-seropositive. The CDR3 here is CASRPAGGSNQPQHF. In DNA, the CDR3 is TGCGCCAGCAGACCGGCGGGTGGGAGCAATCAGCCCCAGCATTTT.